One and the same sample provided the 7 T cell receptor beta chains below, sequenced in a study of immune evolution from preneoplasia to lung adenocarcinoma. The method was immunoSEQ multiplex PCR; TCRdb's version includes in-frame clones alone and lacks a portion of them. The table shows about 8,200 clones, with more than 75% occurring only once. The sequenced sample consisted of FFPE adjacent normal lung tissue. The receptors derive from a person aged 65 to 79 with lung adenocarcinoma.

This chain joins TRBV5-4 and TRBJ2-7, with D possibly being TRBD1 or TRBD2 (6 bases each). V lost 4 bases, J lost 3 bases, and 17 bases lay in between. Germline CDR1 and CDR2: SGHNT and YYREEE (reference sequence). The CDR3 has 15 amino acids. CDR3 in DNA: TGTGCCAGCAGCCTGACAGGCACGGGGGTCTACGAGCAGTACTTC. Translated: CASSLTGTGVYEQYF.

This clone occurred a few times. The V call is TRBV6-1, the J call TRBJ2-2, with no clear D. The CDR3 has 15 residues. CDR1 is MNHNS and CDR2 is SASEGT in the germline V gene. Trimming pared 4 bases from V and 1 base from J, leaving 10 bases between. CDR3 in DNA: TGTGCCAGCAGTGTTCAGTCTGGGAACACCGGGGAGCTGTTTTTT. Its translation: CASSVQSGNTGELFF.

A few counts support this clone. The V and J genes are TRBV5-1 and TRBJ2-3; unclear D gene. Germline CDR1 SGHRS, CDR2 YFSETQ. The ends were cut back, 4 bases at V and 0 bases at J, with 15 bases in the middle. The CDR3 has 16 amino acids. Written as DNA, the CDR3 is TGCGCCAGCAGCCCCAAGTATCTACAGAGCACAGATACGCAGTATTTT. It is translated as CASSPKYLQSTDTQYF. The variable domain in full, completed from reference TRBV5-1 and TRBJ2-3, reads KAGVTQTPRYLIKTRGQQVTLSCSPISGHRSVSWYQQTPGQGLQFLFEYFSETQRNKGNFPGRFSGRQFSNSRSEMNVSTLELGDSALYLCASSPKYLQSTDTQYFGPGTRLTVL.

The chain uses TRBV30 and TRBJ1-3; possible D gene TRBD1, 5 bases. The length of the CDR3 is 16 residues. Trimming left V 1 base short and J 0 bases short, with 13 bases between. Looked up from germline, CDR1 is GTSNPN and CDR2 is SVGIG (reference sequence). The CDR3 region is CAWSAGTDVSGNTIYF. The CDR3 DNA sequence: TGTGCCTGGAGTGCCGGGACCGACGTCTCTGGAAACACCATATATTTT.

CDR3 DNA: TGTGCCAGCAGCTTAGCAATGTCGGTCGGATGGAATGAGCAGTTCTTC. Residues: CASSLAMSVGWNEQFF. The rearrangement links TRBV11-2 to TRBJ2-1; D ambiguous. V was pared by 1 base and J by 7 bases, with 17 bases between. There are 16 residues in the CDR3. The germline CDR1 and CDR2 sequences are SGHAT and FQNNGV.

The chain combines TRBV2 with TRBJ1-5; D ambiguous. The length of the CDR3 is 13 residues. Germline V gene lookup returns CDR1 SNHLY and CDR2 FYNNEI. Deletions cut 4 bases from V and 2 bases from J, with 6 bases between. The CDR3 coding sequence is TGTGCCAGCAGTGGGGTGGGCAATCAGCCCCAGCATTTT. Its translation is CASSGVGNQPQHF.

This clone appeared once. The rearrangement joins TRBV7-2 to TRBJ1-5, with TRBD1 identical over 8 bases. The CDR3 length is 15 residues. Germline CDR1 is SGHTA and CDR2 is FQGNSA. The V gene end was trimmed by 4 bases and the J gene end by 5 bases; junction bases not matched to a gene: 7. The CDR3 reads CASSYGQGDHQPQHF. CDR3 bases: TGTGCCAGCAGCTACGGACAGGGCGATCATCAGCCCCAGCATTTT.